These 3 T cell receptor beta chains originate from one sample sequenced in a study of cytomegalovirus exposure and HLA in healthy donors. Generated by immunoSEQ multiplex PCR, the TCRdb table keeps only in-frame clones and is missing some. The table shows under 200,000 clones, with under 90% occurring only once. The specimen was PBMCs. The receptors were sampled from a man younger than 35 in good health and CMV-seropositive.

V and J are TRBV28 and TRBJ2-2; the D gene is possibly TRBD2 (7 bases). Germline V gene data show CDR1 as MDHEN and CDR2 as SYDVKM. The CDR3 loop spans 16 amino acids. The V gene lost 1 base and the J gene lost 1 base, with 10 bases spanning the gap. The CDR3 reads CASSLYGGQNTGELFF. CDR3 in DNA: TGTGCCAGCAGTTTATACGGGGGGCAGAACACCGGGGAGCTGTTTTTT.

This clone was observed once. The gene calls are TRBV15 and TRBJ2-1; D might be TRBD1 (6 bases). This CDR3 comprises 16 residues. Germline V gene data show CDR1 as LNHNV and CDR2 as YYDKDF (reference sequence). V was clipped by 0 bases and J by 9 bases, with 18 bases between them. The CDR3: CATSRDVPQGTSEQFF. The CDR3 coding sequence is TGTGCCACCAGCAGAGATGTCCCACAGGGAACAAGTGAGCAGTTCTTC. Full variable domain (rest looked up from reference TRBV15 and TRBJ2-1): DAMVIQNPRYQVTQFGKPVTLSCSQTLNHNVMYWYQQKSSQAPKLLFHYYDKDFNNEADTPDNFQSRRPNTSFCFLDIRSPGLGDTAMYLCATSRDVPQGTSEQFFGPGTRLTVL.

This sequence joins TRBV7-9 and TRBJ2-3; possible D gene TRBD1, 6 bases. The CDR3 runs 15 residues. Looked up from germline, CDR1 is SEHNR and CDR2 is FQNEAQ (reference sequence). Deletions cut 5 bases from V and 2 bases from J, with 14 bases between. CDR3 residues: CASSRRTANTDTQYF. The CDR3 DNA is TGTGCCAGCAGCCGTAGGACAGCTAACACAGATACGCAGTATTTT.